This entry describes one T cell receptor beta chain. Its target is unknown. These data belong to a study of CD8+ T cells in alopecia areata. Study information: Twice daily, treated patients received 5 to 10 mg of oral tofacitinib.

Germline assignment: CDR1 SGHRS and CDR2 YFSETQ. V lost 2 bases to trimming and J lost 4 bases; unmatched junction nucleotides: 5. The CDR3 length is 15 residues. Treatment of the sample: oral pan-JAK inhibitor, 5-10 mg twice daily. Whole-study findings and limits: Resident alphabeta T cells of normal skin are also sequenced in scalp samples. Scalp clonality, along with expanded CD8+ clones among the top 100, was significantly decreased by tofacitinib.

Following RNA extraction, reverse transcription yielded cDNA that acted as the sequencing template. Clones were sequenced by immunoSEQ multiplex PCR, and TCRdb holds only the in-frame ones, with some missing. The sample has around 200,000 clones, roughly three fifths seen once. Sequencing used CD8+ T cells sorted from blood, obtained at week 24, from a patient treated with tofacitinib. J is TRBJ2-3 and V is TRBV5-1, with 9 nucleotides matching TRBD1. The receptor comes from a human donor with alopecia areata. The CDR3 spells CASSFRDRDADTQYF. Written as DNA, the CDR3 is TGCGCCAGCAGCTTCCGGGACAGGGATGCAGATACGCAGTATTTT.